This T cell receptor (beta chain) was captured by sequencing in a study of T cells in Graves' hyperthyroidism and ophthalmopathy. Study context: The authors collected peripheral blood at initial diagnosis, before any treatment. Study-level results: A model of 13 V-J pairs discriminated ophthalmopathy from stable hyperthyroidism.

This CDR3 has 15 residues. V lost 6 bases to trimming and J lost 2 bases; unmatched junction nucleotides: 11. Germline values: CDR1 DFQATT, CDR2 SNEGSKA (reference sequence). It was uncontrolled infection, other autoimmune disease, pregnancy or lactation that excluded patients. The PBMCs were taken from 10 ml of fresh peripheral blood. Amplification yielded TCR beta CDR3 regions, with RNA transcripts as the source. The TCR CDR3 first-round RT-PCR relied on the HTBI primer set. TCRdb analysed the multiplex PCR reads with MiXCR anew, one entry per CDR3 protein. The sample contains approximately 690,000 distinct CDR3 sequences, around 21% of which appear only once. This clonotype was seen at least ten times. No antigen is known for it.

This chain uses TRBV20-1 with TRBJ1-1; 8 nucleotides line up with TRBD1. Sequenced input: blood. The clonotype was recovered from a man between 25 and 39 years old with Graves' ophthalmopathy. CDR3: CSAPTGTGYNTEAFF. The CDR3 nucleotides read TGCAGTGCCCCGACCGGGACAGGCTATAACACTGAAGCTTTCTTT.